Below, 8 T cell receptor beta chains from the same sample are listed, as sequenced in a study of blood T cell repertoires in COVID-19. TCRdb keeps only in-frame clones here, not all; method: immunoSEQ multiplex PCR. The sample yields about 130,000 clones, about 85% seen once. The sample was peripheral blood. The receptor source for this set is a woman aged 80 or older with acute or convalescent COVID-19.

The rearrangement uses TRBV6-6 and TRBJ1-1; D unresolved. Germline values: CDR1 MNHNY, CDR2 SVGAGI (reference sequence). V was clipped by 2 bases and J by 2 bases, with 12 bases between them. This CDR3 spans 15 amino acids. The CDR3 loop is CASSYARGGNTEAFF. CDR3 sequence (DNA): TGTGCCAGCAGTTACGCCCGGGGTGGAAACACTGAAGCTTTCTTT.

The gene calls are TRBV5-1 and TRBJ1-1; tentatively, D is TRBD1 (5 bases). Germline V gene sequence: CDR1 SGHRS, CDR2 YFSETQ. This CDR3 contains 14 residues. The ends were cut back, 4 bases at V and 1 base at J, with 11 bases in the middle. CDR3 sequence: CASSVGQPNTEAFF. CDR3 coding DNA: TGCGCCAGCAGCGTGGGGCAACCGAACACTGAAGCTTTCTTT.

The J gene is TRBJ2-4, the V gene TRBV29-1; D call uncertain. The V gene lost 7 bases and the J gene lost 0 bases, with 10 bases spanning the gap. CDR1 SQVTM and CDR2 ANQGSEA come from the germline V gene. The CDR3 has 13 amino acids. The CDR3: CSAAPGAKNIQYF. The CDR3 DNA reads as TGCAGCGCCGCCCCGGGAGCCAAAAACATTCAGTACTTC.

Written as DNA, the CDR3 is TGTGCCAGCAGTTTTAGGGGAAGCACTGAAGCTTTCTTT. As protein: CASSFRGSTEAFF. V usage is TRBV12-3 or TRBV12-4 and J usage is TRBJ1-1; weak D call: TRBD1 (5 bases). V lost 3 bases and J lost 4, with 9 bases in between. The CDR3 runs 13 residues.

This rearrangement joins TRBV7-7 to TRBJ2-3; D is undetermined. The V gene's germline CDR1 is SSHAT and CDR2 FNYEAQ (reference sequence). The CDR3 spans 14 residues. V was trimmed by 2 bases and J by 3 bases, leaving 9 bases between them. In nucleotides, the CDR3 is TGTGCCAGCAGCTTATCGAGCAGGACAGATACGCAGTATTTT. Protein: CASSLSSRTDTQYF.

This clone was counted a few times. The rearrangement joins TRBV5-4 to TRBJ1-5; D is possibly TRBD1 (5 bases). CDR3 length: 13 residues. V dropped 5 bases and J dropped 6 bases, with 12 bases sitting between them. Germline V gene lookup returns CDR1 SGHNT and CDR2 YYREEE (reference sequence). CDR3 residues: CASSWGGTQPQHF. CDR3 DNA: TGTGCCAGCAGTTGGGGAGGGACTCAGCCCCAGCATTTT.

The chain is built from TRBV18 and TRBJ1-5; TRBD1 is a possible D gene (6 bases). The CDR3 totals 12 residues. Per the germline V gene, CDR1 is KGHSH and CDR2 is LQKENI. With 5 bases removed from V and 7 bases from J, the gap between germline ends came to 9 bases. The CDR3 nucleotides read TGTGCCAGCTCAAACAGGGAGCAGCCCCAGCATTTT. Translated: CASSNREQPQHF.

The chain uses TRBV28 and TRBJ2-7, with TRBD2 matching over 7 bases. This CDR3 comprises 14 residues. The trim removed 6 bases at V and 6 bases at J, leaving 11 bases unmatched. Per germline, CDR1 MDHEN and CDR2 SYDVKM. The DNA of the CDR3 is TGTGCCAGCAGCATGGGGGGGACCCGCGGCGAGCAGTACGTC. This sequence encodes CASSMGGTRGEQYV.